This paragraph reports one T cell receptor beta chain. Compared with germline, one end of the junction differs, possibly owing to a read error. The CDR3 is made up of 15 amino acids. Germline V gene data show CDR1 as KGHSH and CDR2 as LQKENI. This record comes from a study of T cell responses to AZD1222 COVID-19 vaccine. The protocol was immunoSEQ multiplex PCR, while the TCRdb copy is restricted to in-frame clones and leaves out a portion. The sample yields 45,000 to 65,000 clones, approximately 80% seen once. Both about-4-week and about-12-week second-dose recipients were combined. The specimen comprised peripheral blood, sampled 28 days after the second AZD1222 dose. The origin of this receptor is an adult who received the AZD1222 COVID-19 vaccine. This chain joins TRBV18 and TRBJ2-2; D is uncertain. CDR3 sequence (DNA): TGTGCCAGCTCTCCACAGCCTAGGCGTACCGGGGAGCTGTTTTTT. It is translated as CASSPQPRRTGELFF.